This note documents a single TCR beta chain sequence. There is no known antigen for this receptor. There are no base qualities to consult, and no much larger clone falls within one base. This specimen comes from a study of T cell changes during pregnancy in multiple sclerosis (dated by TCRdb to the late 2010s). At the level of the whole study: The study examined how the T cell repertoire changed over the course of pregnancy in women with multiple sclerosis.

The CDR3 goes from the cysteine to the phenylalanine over 14 residues. Only CDR3 DNA is held: 42 bases, read in frame from base 1. V is reduced by 6 bases and J by 7 bases, leaving a spacing of 18 bases between them. CDR1 and CDR2 were assigned from the germline V gene (reference sequence) as WNHNN and SYGVQD. The protocol used for the library was the immunoSEQ multiplex PCR assay. TCRdb carries this immuneACCESS record with in-frame sequences only. Its versions omit some clonotypes, under half of them owing to an unresolved V gene in the studies checked, with the rest unexplained. The sample data list 35,000 to 45,000 clones, and roughly 87% of these were observed just once. Jointly, the top ten make up roughly 0.9% of the sample.

The sequencing here drew on CD4+ T cells from peripheral blood mononuclear cells, taken after pregnancy. This sequence uses TRBV10-1 and TRBJ1-1, with a weak D call of TRBD1 (5 bases match). The receptor comes from a female donor with multiple sclerosis, enrolled in a pregnancy study. The DNA is as follows: TGCGCCAGCAGCCCGGGGGGAACGGTTCTTGAAGCTTTCTTT. Its coded protein is CASSPGGTVLEAFF.